This T cell receptor (beta chain) came from a study of T cells in Graves' hyperthyroidism and ophthalmopathy. Germline V gene sequence: CDR1 SGHAT, CDR2 FQNNGV. This CDR3 is built from 15 residues. The V end was cut by 1 base, the J end by 6 bases, with 13 bases between. Amplification yielded TCR beta CDR3 regions, with RNA transcripts as the source. First-round RT-PCR targeting the TCR CDR3 was performed with the HTBI primer set. TCRdb recomputed calls from the multiplex PCR reads with MiXCR, one row per CDR3 protein. This sample carries 500,000 to 650,000 distinct CDR3 sequences, nearly 20% of them seen once, and the ten largest clones take over 45%.

The rearrangement links TRBV11-2 to TRBJ1-5; D possibly corresponds to TRBD1 (6 bases). The source of this sequence is a man aged 40-49 years with Graves' ophthalmopathy. Specimen: blood. CDR3 in DNA: TGTGCCAGCAGCTTAGTAGGGGGGGCTAGTCAGCCCCAGCATTTT. It yields the protein CASSLVGGASQPQHF.